This T cell receptor beta chain is drawn from a study of cytomegalovirus exposure and HLA in healthy donors. Study-level points and caveats: TCR beta chains associated with HLA were, in a later analysis, more clonally expanded than equally common others.

The PCR had 60 Vbeta and 13 Jbeta primers. Method: immunoSEQ multiplex PCR; TCRdb's copy keeps in-frame clones and lacks some. Here the sample table reports over 120,000 clones. The V segment lost 11 bases and the J segment 3 bases; nucleotides outside the gene matches: 9. The CDR3 runs 13 residues. Germline V gene lookup returns CDR1 SEHNR and CDR2 FQNEAQ (reference sequence). In regard to this clone: The antigen is undetermined.

This chain joins TRBV7-9 and TRBJ2-7, with 8 bases fitting TRBD2. The TCR sequence derives from a male donor in good health and CMV-seronegative. The source material was PBMCs. In DNA form, the CDR3 reads TGTGCCGCCGAAGGAACTAGCGGCTACGAGCAGTACTTC. It yields the protein CAAEGTSGYEQYF.